The rows below give T cell receptor beta chains drawn from one sample of a study of blood T cells in healthy people across ages. TCRdb re-called the 5' RACE reads through MiXCR, storing one row per CDR3 protein. The table records some 1.4 million distinct CDR3 sequences, about 40% of them present only once. The sequenced sample was blood. These receptors all stem from a woman under 30 in good health. CDR3s include the opening cysteine and the closing phenylalanine or tryptophan. Each record gives: J gene, D gene, clone size, V gene, CDR3 DNA, CDR3 protein. D genes are given only for firm matches. Where a row states a size, it is once, few, many or the class of an expanded clone; other rows omit it.

TRBJ2-7,TRBD2,many,TRBV7-9,TGTGCCAGCAGCTTAGTAGCGGGAGGGGCCTACGAGCAGTACTTC,CASSLVAGGAYEQYF
TRBJ2-5,TRBD1,NA,TRBV6-1,TGTGCCAGCACCTCACTATCGACAGGGGGTCACCAAGAGACCCAGTACTTC,CASTSLSTGGHQETQYF
TRBJ2-7,NA,NA,TRBV4-2,TGTGCCAGCAGCCAAGAGGGGGGGCCTCCATACGAGCAGTACTTC,CASSQEGGPPYEQYF
TRBJ2-7,NA,few,TRBV13,TGTGCCAGCAGCTTAAGATCCGGATCCATCTCAAGCTCCTACGAGCAGTACTTC,CASSLRSGSISSSYEQYF
TRBJ1-1,NA,NA,TRBV6-2/TRBV6-3,TGTGCCAGCAGGGACCGGGGCCTAAGCGACACTGAAGCTTTCTTT,CASRDRGLSDTEAFF
TRBJ2-5,NA,NA,TRBV11-2,TGTGCCAGCAGCGAATCGGGGTACTATGAGCAGTACTTC,CASSESGYYEQYF
TRBJ2-5,NA,NA,TRBV18,TGTGCCAGCTCAGCATTATCTACAGCCTACCAAGAGACCCAGTACTTC,CASSALSTAYQETQYF
TRBJ2-7,TRBD2,many,TRBV7-9,TGTGCCAGCAGCCGTACTAGCGAATTATACGAGCAGTACTTC,CASSRTSELYEQYF
TRBJ1-4,TRBD1,NA,TRBV20-1,TGCAGTGCTTCGGACAGGTCGGAAAAACTGTTTTTT,CSASDRSEKLFF
TRBJ2-3,NA,NA,TRBV5-1,TGCGCCAGCAGCTCCGAGGGCAGCGGTAGCACAGATACGCAGTATTTT,CASSSEGSGSTDTQYF
TRBJ2-4,TRBD1,many,TRBV4-1,TGCGCCAGCAGCCAAGACGGACAGGGAAACATTCAGTACTTC,CASSQDGQGNIQYF
TRBJ1-6,TRBD1,NA,TRBV28,TGTGCCGGCCGGACAGGGGCGAATTCACCCCTCCACTTT,CAGRTGANSPLHF
TRBJ2-7,TRBD2,many,TRBV25-1,TGTGCCAGCAGTGCCCTAGCGGGTTTATACGAGCAGTACTTC,CASSALAGLYEQYF
TRBJ2-1,TRBD2,NA,TRBV7-7,TGTGCTAGCAGCTTAGACCGGGGGGAGGCGCAGTTCTTC,CASSLDRGEAQFF
TRBJ2-3,NA,NA,TRBV12-3/TRBV12-4,TGTGCCAGTTTGGCCACAGATACGCAGTATTTT,CASLATDTQYF
TRBJ1-4,NA,NA,TRBV20-1,TGCAGTGCTTTCAGTCCCAATGAAAAACTGTTTTTT,CSAFSPNEKLFF
TRBJ2-7,TRBD2,few,TRBV20-1,TGCAGTGCTAGAGGCCGGGGGGAGCGGGTTACCTACGAGCAGTACTTC,CSARGRGERVTYEQYF
TRBJ2-1,NA,NA,TRBV15,TGTGCCACCAGCAGAGGACTGGAAATGAATGAGCAGTTCTTC,CATSRGLEMNEQFF
TRBJ2-5,NA,NA,TRBV18,TGTGCCAGCTCACCACAGTCTAGCAATAATGAGCAGTACTTC,CASSPQSSNNEQYF
TRBJ2-3,NA,few,TRBV6-5,TGTGCCAGCAGTTTAGGGCTAGACCGGGGCACAGATACGCAGTATTTT,CASSLGLDRGTDTQYF
TRBJ2-5,TRBD1,few,TRBV6-2/TRBV6-3,TGTGCCAGCAGTTCACAGGGGAGCGCGGAGACCCAGTACTTC,CASSSQGSAETQYF
TRBJ1-2,TRBD1,NA,TRBV20-1,TGCAGTGCTAGAGGTGGCAGGGGGAACTATGGCTACACCTTC,CSARGGRGNYGYTF
TRBJ2-3,NA,many,TRBV18,TGTGCCAGCTCACCACGGCTAGATTTAACAGATACGCAGTATTTT,CASSPRLDLTDTQYF
TRBJ1-2,NA,few,TRBV15,TGTGCCACCAGCAGAGATCTAGGTGGAGAGGGCTACACCTTC,CATSRDLGGEGYTF
TRBJ2-1,NA,NA,TRBV20-1,TGCAGTGCTAGAGCAGGACTGGCGGGATCGGTCCCCAATGAGCAGTTCTTC,CSARAGLAGSVPNEQFF
TRBJ2-5,TRBD2,NA,TRBV7-9,TGTGCCAGCAGCACCTTCAATGGGGGGGACCAAGAGACCCAGTACTTC,CASSTFNGGDQETQYF
TRBJ2-1,TRBD2,NA,TRBV5-4,TGTGCCAGCAGCTTGGCCGGGGGACTAGCGGGCTACAATGAGCAGTTCTTC,CASSLAGGLAGYNEQFF
TRBJ1-2,TRBD1,few,TRBV6-6,TGTGCCAGCGAAACCACAGGGGGAGCGGGCTACACCTTC,CASETTGGAGYTF
TRBJ1-1,NA,once,TRBV11-1,TGTGCCAGCAGCCCGGACACCTACCCCACTGAAGCTTTCTTT,CASSPDTYPTEAFF
TRBJ2-7,TRBD2,NA,TRBV4-2,TGTGCCAGCAGCCAAGATAGGGAGACTAGCGGTTACAATGAGCAGTACTTC,CASSQDRETSGYNEQYF
TRBJ2-5,NA,NA,TRBV20-1,TGCAGTGCTAGAGGTCTTGGTCTAGCGAAGGAGACCCAGTACTTC,CSARGLGLAKETQYF
TRBJ1-2,NA,NA,TRBV7-9,TGTGCCAGCTCTCTCGAGGGAGGATCTAACTATGGCTACACCTTC,CASSLEGGSNYGYTF
TRBJ2-7,NA,NA,TRBV20-1,TGCAGTGCTATTTCTAGCGTCGACTCCTACGAGCAGTACTTC,CSAISSVDSYEQYF
TRBJ2-7,NA,NA,TRBV19,TGTGCCAGTAGTATAGGCCTGGGGGCAGGACTCTCGGAGCAGTACTTC,CASSIGLGAGLSEQYF
TRBJ2-3,TRBD2,NA,TRBV4-1,TGCGCCAGCAGCCGCTTAGCGGGGGTGAACACAGATACGCAGTATTTT,CASSRLAGVNTDTQYF
TRBJ1-2,NA,NA,TRBV29-1,TGCAGCGTTGAATTCAGGGGCGCGGGCTATGGCTACACCTTC,CSVEFRGAGYGYTF
TRBJ2-5,TRBD2,NA,TRBV20-1,TGCAGTGCTAGTTTGGCTAGCGGGGGCCAAGAGACCCAGTACTTC,CSASLASGGQETQYF
TRBJ2-7,TRBD1,few,TRBV11-2,TGTGCCAGCAGCTTTCCCGGGACAGTTTACGAGCAGTACTTC,CASSFPGTVYEQYF
TRBJ2-7,TRBD2,NA,TRBV10-2,TGCGCCAGCAGTTCTGACGGACTAGCGGGCGAGCAGTACTTC,CASSSDGLAGEQYF